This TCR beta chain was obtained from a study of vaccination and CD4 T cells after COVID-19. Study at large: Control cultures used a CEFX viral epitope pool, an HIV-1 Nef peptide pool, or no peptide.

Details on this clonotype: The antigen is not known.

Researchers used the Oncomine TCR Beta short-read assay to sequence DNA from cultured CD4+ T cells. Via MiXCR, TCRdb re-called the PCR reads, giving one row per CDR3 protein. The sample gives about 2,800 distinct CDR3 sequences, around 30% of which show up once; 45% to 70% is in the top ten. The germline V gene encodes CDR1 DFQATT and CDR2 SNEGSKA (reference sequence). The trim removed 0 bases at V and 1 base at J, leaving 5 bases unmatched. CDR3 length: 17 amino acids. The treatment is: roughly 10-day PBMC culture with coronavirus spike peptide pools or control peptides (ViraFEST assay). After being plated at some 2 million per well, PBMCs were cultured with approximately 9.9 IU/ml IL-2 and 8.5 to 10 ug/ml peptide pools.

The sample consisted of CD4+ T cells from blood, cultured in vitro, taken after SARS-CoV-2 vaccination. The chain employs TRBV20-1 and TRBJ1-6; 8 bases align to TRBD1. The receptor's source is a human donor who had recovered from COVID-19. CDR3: CSARDFQGASYNSPLHF. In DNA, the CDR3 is TGCAGTGCTAGAGATTTCCAGGGGGCTTCCTATAATTCACCCCTCCACTTT.